The 10 T cell receptor beta chains below all came from one sample that was sequenced in a study of cytomegalovirus exposure and HLA in healthy donors. PCR employed 60 Vbeta and 13 Jbeta primers. Assay used: immunoSEQ multiplex PCR; TCRdb lists only in-frame clones, some missing. The sample lists about 200,000 clones, 75% to 85% occurring once. Specimen: PBMCs. These receptors all come from a girl aged 10-17 years in good health and CMV-seropositive.

This rearrangement joins TRBV11-2 to TRBJ1-1, with D perhaps matching TRBD1 (5 bases). The germline CDR1 and CDR2 sequences are SGHAT and FQNNGV. Trimming pared 3 bases from V and 3 bases from J, leaving 11 bases between. There are 14 residues in the CDR3. Written as DNA, the CDR3 is TGTGCCAGCAGCTTTTTTCAGGGCGACACTGAAGCTTTCTTT. Translated, it gives CASSFFQGDTEAFF.

The rearrangement links TRBV19 to TRBJ2-5, with D perhaps matching TRBD1 (5 bases). Trimming shortened V by 11 bases and J by 5 bases, and 18 bases separated the two germline ends. The CDR3 has 13 amino acids. Per germline, CDR1 LNHDA and CDR2 SQIVND (reference sequence). CDR3 amino acids: CAALAGFWETQYF. In DNA form, the CDR3 reads TGTGCCGCACTGGCAGGGTTCTGGGAGACCCAGTACTTC.

The chain joins TRBV7-9 to TRBJ1-3; no clear D. Germline assignment: CDR1 SEHNR and CDR2 FQNEAQ (reference sequence). The V end was cut by 2 bases, the J end by 0 bases, with 11 bases between. There are 16 residues in the CDR3. In nucleotides, the CDR3 is TGTGCCAGCAGCTTAATACAGCTGAGCTCTGGAAACACCATATATTTT. Its translation: CASSLIQLSSGNTIYF.

This chain joins TRBV29-1 and TRBJ2-2, with D possibly TRBD1 on 6 matching bases. The CDR3 is made up of 15 amino acids. Germline V CDR1 and CDR2: SQVTM, ANQGSEA. With 1 base removed from V and 0 bases from J, the gap between germline ends came to 9 bases. The CDR3, as DNA: TGCAGCGTTGAAGCCGGGACATCGAACACCGGGGAGCTGTTTTTT. As protein: CSVEAGTSNTGELFF.

The chain employs TRBV7-9 and TRBJ1-5, with D perhaps TRBD1 (5 bases). CDR1 is SEHNR, CDR2 FQNEAQ, per germline (reference sequence). The length of the CDR3 is 14 residues. V lost 1 base and J 11 bases, leaving 15 bases between the germline ends. CDR3 sequence reads: CASSLGSSPRAQHF. DNA for the CDR3: TGTGCCAGCAGCTTAGGGAGCTCCCCCAGGGCCCAGCATTTT.

The chain combines TRBV10-3 with TRBJ2-1; D unresolved. V lost 0 bases and J 12 bases, leaving 9 bases between the germline ends. The CDR3 is 12 residues long. CDR1 and CDR2 from the germline V gene are ENHRY and SYGVKD. CDR3 protein: CAISESTLVQFF. The CDR3 DNA reads as TGTGCCATCAGTGAGTCGACTCTCGTGCAGTTCTTC.

This chain connects TRBV18 to TRBJ2-1; TRBD1 might be the D (7 bases). The CDR3 sequence is 15 residues long. Trimming left V 0 bases short and J 8 bases short, with 14 bases between. Germline lookup yields CDR1 KGHSH and CDR2 LQKENI. CDR3 DNA sequence: TGTGCCAGCTCACCACCTCAGGGGGGTTCTGATGAGCAGTTCTTC. Its protein is CASSPPQGGSDEQFF. Using reference TRBV18 and TRBJ2-1 for the parts outside the CDR3, the full variable domain is NAGVMQNPRHLVRRRGQEARLRCSPMKGHSHVYWYRQLPEEGLKFMVYLQKENIIDESGMPKERFSAEFPKEGPSILRIQQVVRGDSAAYFCASSPPQGGSDEQFFGPGTRLTVL.

This clone was counted a single time. The chain recombines TRBV19 with TRBJ2-5; 14 nucleotides agree with TRBD2. CDR3 length: 15 amino acids. CDR1 is LNHDA and CDR2 is SQIVND in the germline V gene (reference sequence). Losses at the gene ends were 3 bases for V and 7 bases for J; bases not matched to a gene: 4. This CDR3 is CASSMTSGGAVTQYF. The DNA for the CDR3 is TGTGCCAGTAGTATGACTAGCGGGGGGGCCGTGACCCAGTACTTC.

This clone occurred a few times. V is TRBV7-2 and J is TRBJ2-3; D is uncertain. The CDR3 spans 14 residues. CDR1 is SGHTA and CDR2 is FQGNSA in the germline V gene. Trimming removed 1 base from V and 5 bases from J, with 10 bases in between. DNA for the CDR3: TGTGCCAGCAGCTTAGACGGGTGGAGAGATACGCAGTATTTT. Protein sequence: CASSLDGWRDTQYF.

This rearrangement joins TRBV5-1 to TRBJ1-1; D remains ambiguous. The V and J ends lost 0 bases and 1 base respectively, with 10 bases between them. Germline CDR1 SGHRS, CDR2 YFSETQ. The CDR3 has 15 residues. The CDR3 DNA is TGCGCCAGCAGCTTGGATTACGGCGGGAACACTGAAGCTTTCTTT. Translated: CASSLDYGGNTEAFF. The whole variable domain, remainder taken from reference TRBV5-1 and TRBJ1-1, is KAGVTQTPRYLIKTRGQQVTLSCSPISGHRSVSWYQQTPGQGLQFLFEYFSETQRNKGNFPGRFSGRQFSNSRSEMNVSTLELGDSALYLCASSLDYGGNTEAFFGQGTRLTVV.